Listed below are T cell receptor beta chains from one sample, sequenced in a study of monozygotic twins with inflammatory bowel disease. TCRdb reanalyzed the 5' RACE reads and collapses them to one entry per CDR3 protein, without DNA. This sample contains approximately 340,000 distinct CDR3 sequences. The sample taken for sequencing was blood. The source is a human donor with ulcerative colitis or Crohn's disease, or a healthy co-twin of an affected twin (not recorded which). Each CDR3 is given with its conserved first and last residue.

CDR3: CASSYSAGEQYF
J: TRBJ2-7
V: TRBV6-2/TRBV6-3

CDR3: CASSFGDRGIGELFF
J: TRBJ2-2
V: TRBV7-9

CDR3: CASSQGQIGNQPQHF
J: TRBJ1-5
V: TRBV18

CDR3: CASSWGGNTEAFF
J: TRBJ1-1
V: TRBV12-3/TRBV12-4

CDR3: CASRTGQGHNEQFF
J: TRBJ2-1
V: TRBV7-3

CDR3: CASSLGVAGGLEEQYF
J: TRBJ2-7
V: TRBV5-1

CDR3: CASSLVGQRRGTDTQYF
J: TRBJ2-3
V: TRBV4-1

CDR3: CASRGTGYPGNTIYF
J: TRBJ1-3
V: TRBV12-3/TRBV12-4

CDR3: CASSFGGYQETQYF
J: TRBJ2-5
V: TRBV5-1

CDR3: CASSAGTAEWDEQYF
J: TRBJ2-7
V: TRBV5-4

CDR3: CAISTGTSGGAYTDTQYF
J: TRBJ2-3
V: TRBV10-3

CDR3: CASSLEWELFF
J: TRBJ2-2
V: TRBV28

CDR3: CATSRPGTGDYGYTF
J: TRBJ1-2
V: TRBV15

CDR3: CASSLGLPLETQYF
J: TRBJ2-5
V: TRBV7-9

CDR3: CASSTSGQLNTEAFF
J: TRBJ1-1
V: TRBV7-9

CDR3: CASSLEVETYEQYF
J: TRBJ2-7
V: TRBV7-9

CDR3: CASTGFLNQPQHF
J: TRBJ1-5
V: TRBV6-1

CDR3: CASSKEVDGTSGSWSGELFF
J: TRBJ2-2
V: TRBV21-1

CDR3: CASWTGRTLKDTQYF
J: TRBJ2-3
V: TRBV6-2/TRBV6-3

CDR3: CASREAGLAAFRYF
J: TRBJ2-5
V: TRBV2

CDR3: CASSPITGEKLFF
J: TRBJ1-4
V: TRBV7-7

CDR3: CASSLEGQGAIDEQFF
J: TRBJ2-1
V: TRBV5-1

CDR3: CASSLSSGTYEQYF
J: TRBJ2-7
V: TRBV28

CDR3: CASSLERGSTDTQYF
J: TRBJ2-3
V: TRBV11-2

CDR3: CASSFSGLGVYGYTF
J: TRBJ1-2
V: TRBV5-6

CDR3: CASSLRSSGRDTQYF
J: TRBJ2-3
V: TRBV11-2